This T cell receptor (beta chain) was identified in a study of radiotherapy plus CTLA-4 blockade in lung cancer. Study-level points and caveats: Clones derived from tumor TCRs expanded in blood after radiotherapy plus ipilimumab.

For this clone: What it binds is unknown.

V lost 2 bases and J 3 bases, leaving 8 bases between the germline ends. This CDR3 has 13 residues. Germline V lookup: CDR1 MDHEN, CDR2 SYDVKM. The method was immunoSEQ multiplex PCR; TCRdb's version includes in-frame clones alone and lacks a portion of them. In the table there are tens of thousands of clones, 77% of which are singletons. The J gene is TRBJ2-7, the V gene TRBV28; D gene unclear. The sequence was obtained from a human donor with non-small cell lung cancer whose response to radiotherapy plus ipilimumab could not be evaluated. The sample consisted of peripheral blood, taken from a patient treated with radiotherapy plus ipilimumab. The CDR3 loop is CASSLVSGYEQYF. The CDR3 nucleotides are TGTGCCAGCAGTTTAGTTTCAGGCTACGAGCAGTACTTC.